Following are 25 T cell receptor beta chains from one sample sequenced in a study of Tregs in tolerant kidney transplant recipients. TCRdb keeps only in-frame clones here, not all; method: immunoSEQ multiplex PCR. The repertoire holds some 90,000 clones, with roughly 92% as singletons. Source material: CD8+ T cells from blood. The receptors originated from a human donor in good health.

The chain couples TRBV11-2 to TRBJ1-1; weak D call: TRBD1 (5 bases). The CDR3 consists of 15 residues. The V gene's germline CDR1 is SGHAT and CDR2 FQNNGV. Trimming stripped 1 base from V and 0 bases from J, with 9 bases between. CDR3 nucleotide sequence: TGTGCCAGCAGCTTAGGAGGACATATGAACACTGAAGCTTTCTTT. This gives the protein CASSLGGHMNTEAFF.

V and J are TRBV6-1 and TRBJ2-7; D may be TRBD1 (6 bases). V was trimmed by 7 bases and J by 3 bases, leaving 16 bases between them. The length of the CDR3 is 14 residues. The germline gives CDR1 MNHNS, CDR2 SASEGT. CDR3 sequence reads: CASNLWTDYYEQYF. CDR3 in DNA: TGTGCCAGCAACCTATGGACAGACTACTACGAGCAGTACTTC.

This chain links TRBV6-5 with TRBJ1-1; 7 bases agree with TRBD1. CDR1 and CDR2 (germline): MNHEY, SVGAGI. Losses at the gene ends were 0 bases for V and 13 bases for J; bases not matched to a gene: 11. This CDR3 has 14 residues. Written as DNA, the CDR3 is TGTGCCAGCAGTTACTCGATAGCGGACAGGTCGTATTTCTTT. Encoded protein: CASSYSIADRSYFF.

This chain uses TRBV19 with TRBJ1-1; maybe TRBD1 (5 bases). The length of the CDR3 is 16 residues. Per the germline V gene, CDR1 is LNHDA and CDR2 is SQIVND (reference sequence). V dropped 1 base and J dropped 1 base, with 13 bases sitting between them. DNA for the CDR3: TGTGCCAGTAGTATAGGTCCCGGGGCGGGGAACACTGAAGCTTTCTTT. Translation: CASSIGPGAGNTEAFF.

The V call is TRBV14, the J call TRBJ2-7; unclear D gene. CDR3 length: 14 residues. Trimming removed 6 bases from V and 9 bases from J, with 21 bases in between. Germline values: CDR1 SGHDN, CDR2 FVKESK. CDR3 protein: CASSLIPGDQVQYF. CDR3 nucleotides: TGTGCCAGCAGTCTCATCCCCGGAGACCAGGTGCAGTACTTC.

This sequence joins TRBV9 and TRBJ2-7; no clear D. V was pared by 3 bases and J by 4 bases, with 11 bases between. This CDR3 spans 13 amino acids. The V gene's germline CDR1 is SGDLS and CDR2 YYNGEE. In DNA form, the CDR3 reads TGTGCCAGCAGCGCTATATCCGGTTACGAGCAGTACTTC. It translates to CASSAISGYEQYF.

This chain connects TRBV7-8 to TRBJ1-1; D unresolved. Trimming left V 3 bases short and J 0 bases short, with 2 bases between. Germline loops: CDR1 SGHVS, CDR2 FQNEAQ. CDR3 size: 12 residues. DNA of the CDR3: TGTGCCAGCAGCTTGTTGAACACTGAAGCTTTCTTT. Translating it yields CASSLLNTEAFF.

The genes are TRBV5-1 and TRBJ2-3; 8 bases agree with TRBD1. V lost 3 bases, J lost 3 bases, and 12 bases stayed unmatched. The germline V gene encodes CDR1 SGHRS and CDR2 YFSETQ. The CDR3 is 17 amino acids. The CDR3 coding sequence is TGCGCCAGCAGCTCACGCTCCTTAGACAGGGGTACAGATACGCAGTATTTT. Translation: CASSSRSLDRGTDTQYF.

The J gene is TRBJ2-1, the V gene TRBV30; perhaps TRBD2 as D (6 bases). CDR1 GTSNPN and CDR2 SVGIG come from the germline V gene (reference sequence). The CDR3 loop spans 15 amino acids. With 4 bases removed from V and 0 bases from J, the gap between germline ends came to 13 bases. For the CDR3, the DNA is TGTGCCTGGAATGGGGGGACGGCCTCCTACAATGAGCAGTTCTTC. Translation gives CAWNGGTASYNEQFF.

The chain has TRBV13 and TRBJ2-1; D gene unclear. V was shortened by 6 bases and J by 5 bases, with 14 bases between the two germline ends. The V gene's germline CDR1 is PRHDT and CDR2 FYEKMQ (reference sequence). CDR3 length: 14 residues. The DNA of the CDR3 is TGTGCCAGCAGTGAACCCATCGGGCACAATGAGCAGTTCTTC. This translates into CASSEPIGHNEQFF.

V and J are TRBV11-2 and TRBJ2-7; D possibly corresponds to TRBD1 (6 bases). CDR1 is SGHAT and CDR2 is FQNNGV in the germline V gene. The CDR3 has 12 residues. Deletions cut 6 bases from V and 2 bases from J, with 8 bases between. The CDR3 nucleotides are TGTGCCAGCAGAAGGGACACCTACGAGCAGTACTTC. Encoded protein: CASRRDTYEQYF.

The chain uses TRBV30 and TRBJ1-1, with a possible D match to TRBD1 (6 bases). Germline V gene sequence: CDR1 GTSNPN, CDR2 SVGIG (reference sequence). V dropped 3 bases and J dropped 2 bases, with 10 bases sitting between them. The length of the CDR3 is 13 residues. The CDR3 DNA is TGTGCCTGGAGGTGGGGGCCAAACACTGAAGCTTTCTTT. This codes for CAWRWGPNTEAFF. Using reference TRBV30 and TRBJ1-1 for the parts outside the CDR3, the full variable domain is SQTIHQWPATLVQPVGSPLSLECTVEGTSNPNLYWYRQAAGRGLQLLFYSVGIGQISSEVPQNLSASRPQDRQFILSSKKLLLSDSGFYLCAWRWGPNTEAFFGQGTRLTVV.

V usage is TRBV5-1 and J usage is TRBJ2-3, with 10 bases aligning to TRBD2. Germline trimming cut 4 bases from V and 3 bases from J; bases unmatched to any gene: 14. CDR3 length equals 18 residues. The germline CDR1 and CDR2 sequences are SGHRS and YFSETQ. The CDR3 DNA sequence: TGCGCCAGCAGCCCCATAGCGGGGGGCTTTCGGCTTACAGATACGCAGTATTTT. Translation: CASSPIAGGFRLTDTQYF.

The CDR3 nucleotides read TGTGCCTGCCAGTCAGTCAGGGGAAAGACCTCTGGGGCCAACGTCCTGACTTTC. Translation gives CACQSVRGKTSGANVLTF. This rearrangement joins TRBV30 to TRBJ2-6, with D possibly TRBD1 on 6 matching bases. V was trimmed by 6 bases and J by 0 bases, leaving 21 bases between them. Germline V gene sequence: CDR1 GTSNPN, CDR2 SVGIG (reference sequence). The CDR3 extends over 18 amino acids.

The chain joins TRBV5-6 to TRBJ2-1, with 7 bases aligning to TRBD2. Unmatched junction bases numbered 4, after V lost 4 bases and J lost 0 bases. CDR1 is SGHDT and CDR2 is YYEEEE in the germline V gene. The length of the CDR3 is 15 residues. This CDR3 is CASSRWGGSYNEQFF. The CDR3 coding sequence is TGTGCCAGCAGCCGGTGGGGGGGCTCCTACAATGAGCAGTTCTTC.

The CDR3 coding sequence is TGTGCCATCAGTGGGAGCCTCTTGATACAAAGTCGGGCCAACGTCCTGACTTTC. Translated: CAISGSLLIQSRANVLTF. The chain uses TRBV10-3 and TRBJ2-6; D unresolved. Trimming took off 4 bases at V and 5 bases at J, with 21 bases between the two ends. Germline V gene sequence: CDR1 ENHRY, CDR2 SYGVKD. The CDR3 extends over 18 amino acids.

CDR3 sequence (DNA): TGTGCCAGTAGTATTGGGGGGTCCGAGCAGTTCTTC. This translates into CASSIGGSEQFF. The chain uses TRBV19 and TRBJ2-1, with a weak D call TRBD2 (6 bases). Germline V gene sequence: CDR1 LNHDA, CDR2 SQIVND (reference sequence). V was clipped by 3 bases and J by 10 bases, with 10 bases between them. The CDR3 length is 12 residues.

The rearrangement links TRBV15 to TRBJ2-7; weak D call: TRBD1 (5 bases). The CDR3 extends over 14 amino acids. Germline V lookup: CDR1 LNHNV, CDR2 YYDKDF (reference sequence). V lost 5 bases and J 3 bases, leaving 14 bases between the germline ends. The CDR3 loop reads CATSPNPDSYEQYF. CDR3 nucleotide sequence: TGTGCCACCAGCCCCAATCCAGACAGCTACGAGCAGTACTTC.

This clone has more than one count but fewer than ten. The rearrangement uses TRBV5-6 and TRBJ2-7, with a tentative D call TRBD1 (6 bases). Trimming cost V 2 bases and J 5 bases, with 14 bases left between them. Germline V gives CDR1 SGHDT, CDR2 YYEEEE. The CDR3 loop spans 14 amino acids. CDR3 bases: TGTGCCAGCAGCTTTGGGCAGGGGTCGAACGAGCAGTACTTC. It is translated as CASSFGQGSNEQYF. The entire variable domain, with the rest obtained from reference TRBV5-6 and TRBJ2-7, is as follows: DAGVTQSPTHLIKTRGQQVTLRCSPKSGHDTVSWYQQALGQGPQFIFQYYEEEERQRGNFPDRFSGHQFPNYSSELNVNALLLGDSALYLCASSFGQGSNEQYFGPGTRLTVT.

Only one count was recorded for this clone. The chain employs TRBV10-1 and TRBJ2-3, with D unresolved. V was pared by 3 bases and J by 6 bases, with 13 bases between. This CDR3 comprises 14 residues. The germline V gene encodes CDR1 WNHNN and CDR2 SYGVQD (reference sequence). The CDR3 spells CASSDVSDLDTQYF. The DNA of the CDR3 is TGCGCCAGCAGTGATGTCTCCGACTTGGATACGCAGTATTTT.

The rearrangement joins TRBV4-1 to TRBJ1-1; 8 bases map to TRBD1. Germline CDR1 and CDR2: MGHRA and YSYEKL. The CDR3 runs 15 residues. Trimming took 5 bases from V and 3 from J; bases not matched to a gene: 8. Here the CDR3 reads CASSARQGSDTEAFF. In DNA, the CDR3 is TGCGCCAGCAGCGCCCGACAGGGGTCGGACACTGAAGCTTTCTTT.

The chain combines TRBV5-4 with TRBJ2-7; D is possibly TRBD2 (5 bases). The V end was cut by 2 bases, the J end by 0 bases, with 9 bases between. Germline lookup yields CDR1 SGHNT and CDR2 YYREEE (reference sequence). This CDR3 contains 14 residues. CDR3 region: CASSFLGSSYEQYF. The CDR3 region has the DNA TGTGCCAGCAGCTTTCTAGGGAGCTCCTACGAGCAGTACTTC. The full variable domain, in which reference TRBV5-4 and TRBJ2-7 provide the parts outside the CDR3, is ETGVTQSPTHLIKTRGQQVTLRCSSQSGHNTVSWYQQALGQGPQFIFQYYREEENGRGNFPPRFSGLQFPNYSSELNVNALELDDSALYLCASSFLGSSYEQYFGPGTRLTVT.

The chain combines TRBV7-9 with TRBJ2-7; a possible D gene is TRBD1 (6 bases). CDR1 is SEHNR, CDR2 FQNEAQ, per germline (reference sequence). Trimming took 7 bases from V and 3 from J, leaving 19 bases between them. The CDR3 loop spans 15 amino acids. CDR3 DNA sequence: TGTGCCAGCACAAGCCCACGGGGCAGGGGCTACGAGCAGTACTTC. This codes for CASTSPRGRGYEQYF.

The J gene is TRBJ1-3, the V gene TRBV4-1; D gene ambiguous. Between the trimmed V and J ends, which lost 1 base and 0 bases, there was a span of 10 bases. The CDR3 is 16 amino acids. The germline gives CDR1 MGHRA, CDR2 YSYEKL. The CDR3 coding sequence is TGCGCCAGCAGCCAAGGCAGTGATCTCTCTGGAAACACCATATATTTT. It translates to CASSQGSDLSGNTIYF.

The chain couples TRBV5-1 to TRBJ2-3; 12 bases are a match to TRBD2. The CDR3 covers 18 residues. Unmatched junction bases numbered 18, after V lost 8 bases and J lost 5 bases. Germline CDR1 reads SGHRS; CDR2 reads YFSETQ. This chain's CDR3 is CARLGRGLAGGVQDTQYF. The CDR3 coding sequence is TGCGCCAGACTAGGTCGTGGTCTAGCGGGAGGGGTGCAAGATACGCAGTATTTT.